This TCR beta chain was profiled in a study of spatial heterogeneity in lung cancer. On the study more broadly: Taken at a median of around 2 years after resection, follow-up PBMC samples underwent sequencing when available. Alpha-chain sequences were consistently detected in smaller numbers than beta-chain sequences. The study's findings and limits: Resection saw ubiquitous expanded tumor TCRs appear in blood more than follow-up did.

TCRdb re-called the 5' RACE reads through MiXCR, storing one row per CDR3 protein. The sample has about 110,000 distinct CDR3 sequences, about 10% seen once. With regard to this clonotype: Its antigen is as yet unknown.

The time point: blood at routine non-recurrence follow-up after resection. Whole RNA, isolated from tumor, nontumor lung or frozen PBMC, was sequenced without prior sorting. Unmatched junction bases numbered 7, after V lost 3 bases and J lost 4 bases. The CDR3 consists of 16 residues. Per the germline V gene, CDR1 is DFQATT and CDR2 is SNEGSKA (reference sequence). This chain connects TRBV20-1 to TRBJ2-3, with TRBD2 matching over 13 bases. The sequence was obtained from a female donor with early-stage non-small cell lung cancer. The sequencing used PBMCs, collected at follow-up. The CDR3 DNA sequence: TGCAGTGCTAGCTCCGGACTAGCGGGAGTGGCAGATACGCAGTATTTT. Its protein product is CSASSGLAGVADTQYF.